This T cell receptor beta chain was observed in a study of T cell repertoires in cytomegalovirus infection. Unmatched junction bases numbered 9, after V lost 6 bases and J lost 5 bases. This CDR3 has 15 amino acids. Germline CDR1 is SQVTM and CDR2 is ANQGSEA. In this sample, this clonotype turned up many times. One entry per CDR3 protein results from TCRdb running MiXCR on the reads. The sample includes around 530,000 distinct CDR3 sequences, approximately 15% of them seen just once. The V gene is TRBV29-1, the J gene TRBJ2-7; 14 nucleotides match TRBD2. Specimen: CD8+ T cells from PBMCs. This clonotype was sampled from a human donor in good health (CMV status not recorded). Some clones in this sample may be carry-over from other donors' samples. The CDR3 loop reads CSVLGLAGEGHEQYF. In nucleotides, the CDR3 is TGCAGCGTCCTGGGACTAGCGGGAGAGGGGCACGAGCAGTACTTC.